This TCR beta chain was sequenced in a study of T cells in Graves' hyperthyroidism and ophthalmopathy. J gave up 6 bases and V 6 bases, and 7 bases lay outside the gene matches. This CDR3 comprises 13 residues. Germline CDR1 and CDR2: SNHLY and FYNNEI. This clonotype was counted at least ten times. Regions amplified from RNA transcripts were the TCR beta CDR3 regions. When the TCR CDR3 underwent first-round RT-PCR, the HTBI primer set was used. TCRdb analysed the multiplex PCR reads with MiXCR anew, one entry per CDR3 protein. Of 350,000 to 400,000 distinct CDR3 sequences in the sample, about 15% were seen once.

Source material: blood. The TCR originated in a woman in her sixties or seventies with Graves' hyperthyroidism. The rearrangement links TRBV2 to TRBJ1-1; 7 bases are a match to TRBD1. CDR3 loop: CASSAGQGAEAFF. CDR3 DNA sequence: TGTGCCAGCAGCGCGGGGCAGGGGGCTGAAGCTTTCTTT.